Reported below is one T cell receptor beta chain. As yet, its antigen is unknown. Assay: immunoSEQ multiplex PCR; the TCRdb copy retains only in-frame clones and omits some. The table has some 60,000 clones, approximately 86% seen once. Researchers grouped second doses given at about 4 or about 12 weeks into one pool. The CDR3 is 13 amino acids. The germline CDR1 and CDR2 sequences are SGDLS and YYNGEE. V was clipped by 2 bases and J by 1 base, with 6 bases between them. The data are from a study of T cell responses to AZD1222 COVID-19 vaccine. General study results and limits: Just a handful of AZD1222 recipients tested seropositive at baseline. Recipients of two AZD1222 doses showed rising Spike-specific TCR breadth and depth. None of the repertoires were sampled until the peak T cell response had passed.

This chain links TRBV9 with TRBJ1-1, with unresolved D. This receptor was obtained from an adult who received the AZD1222 COVID-19 vaccine. The sample consisted of peripheral blood, taken 28 days after the second AZD1222 dose. The CDR3 DNA reads as TGTGCCAGCAGCGTTTTAACGAACACTGAAGCTTTCTTT. The encoded protein is CASSVLTNTEAFF.